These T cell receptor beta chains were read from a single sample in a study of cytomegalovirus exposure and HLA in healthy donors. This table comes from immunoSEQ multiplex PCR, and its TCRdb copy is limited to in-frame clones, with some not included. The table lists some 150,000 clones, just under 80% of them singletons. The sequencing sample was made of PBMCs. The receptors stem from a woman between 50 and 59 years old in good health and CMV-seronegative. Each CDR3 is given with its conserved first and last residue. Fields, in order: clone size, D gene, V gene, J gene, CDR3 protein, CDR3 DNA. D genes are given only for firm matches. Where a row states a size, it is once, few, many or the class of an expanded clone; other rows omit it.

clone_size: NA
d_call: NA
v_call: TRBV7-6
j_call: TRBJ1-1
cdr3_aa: CAIARSGNTEAFF
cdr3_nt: TGTGCCATAGCGAGGAGTGGTAACACTGAAGCTTTCTTT

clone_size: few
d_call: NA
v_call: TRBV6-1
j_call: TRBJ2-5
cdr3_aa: CASSEWGVRETQYF
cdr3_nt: TGTGCCAGCAGTGAATGGGGCGTCCGGGAGACCCAGTACTTC

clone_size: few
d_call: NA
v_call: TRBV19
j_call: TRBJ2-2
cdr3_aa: CASSIGSSAANTGELFF
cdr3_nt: TGTGCCAGTAGTATAGGGTCTAGCGCAGCGAACACCGGGGAGCTGTTTTTT

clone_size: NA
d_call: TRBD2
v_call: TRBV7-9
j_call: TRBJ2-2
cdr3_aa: CASNRTSGTGELFF
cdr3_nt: TGTGCCAGCAACCGGACTAGCGGAACCGGGGAGCTGTTTTTT

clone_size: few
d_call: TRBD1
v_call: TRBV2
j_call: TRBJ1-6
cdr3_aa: CASSRDRFFSPLHF
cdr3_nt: TGTGCCAGCAGTAGGGACAGGTTTTTTTCACCCCTCCACTTT

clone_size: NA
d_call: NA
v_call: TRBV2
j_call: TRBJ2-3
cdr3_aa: CASSKSVDTQYF
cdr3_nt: TGTGCCAGCAGTAAGAGTGTAGATACGCAGTATTTT

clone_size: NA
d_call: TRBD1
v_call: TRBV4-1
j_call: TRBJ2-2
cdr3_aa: CASSEQGARNTGELFF
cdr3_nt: TGCGCCAGCAGTGAACAGGGGGCGCGAAACACCGGGGAGCTGTTTTTT

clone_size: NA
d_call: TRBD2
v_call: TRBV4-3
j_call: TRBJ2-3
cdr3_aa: CASSQDLTGGRTDTQYF
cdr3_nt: TGCGCCAGCAGCCAAGATTTGACGGGGGGTCGCACAGATACGCAGTATTTT

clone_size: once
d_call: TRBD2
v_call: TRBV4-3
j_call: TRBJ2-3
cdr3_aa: CASSQDGASGNTQYF
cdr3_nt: TGCGCCAGCAGCCAAGATGGGGCTAGCGGGAATACGCAGTATTTT

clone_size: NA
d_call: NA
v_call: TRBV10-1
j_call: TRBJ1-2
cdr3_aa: CASTRNREEGPIYGYTF
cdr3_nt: TGCGCCAGCACTAGGAACCGGGAAGAGGGCCCTATCTATGGCTACACCTTC

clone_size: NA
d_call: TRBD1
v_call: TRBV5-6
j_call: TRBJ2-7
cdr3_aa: CASSLNRGAYEQYF
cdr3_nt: TGTGCCAGCAGCTTGAACAGGGGGGCCTACGAGCAGTACTTC

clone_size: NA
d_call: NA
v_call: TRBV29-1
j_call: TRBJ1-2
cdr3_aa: CSVGQANSNYGYTF
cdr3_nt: TGCAGCGTTGGACAGGCCAATTCTAACTATGGCTACACCTTC

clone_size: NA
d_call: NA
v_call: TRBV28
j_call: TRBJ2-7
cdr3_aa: CASTKNPQASYEQYF
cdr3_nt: TGTGCCAGCACCAAAAATCCCCAGGCGTCCTACGAGCAGTACTTC

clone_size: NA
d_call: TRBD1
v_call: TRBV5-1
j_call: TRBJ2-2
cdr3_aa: CASSLVGTANTGELFF
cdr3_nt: TGCGCCAGCAGCTTGGTGGGGACAGCGAACACCGGGGAGCTGTTTTTT

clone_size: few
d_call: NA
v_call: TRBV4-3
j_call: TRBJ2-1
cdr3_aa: CASSQDLEAEQFF
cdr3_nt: TGCGCCAGCAGCCAAGATCTGGAGGCTGAGCAGTTCTTC

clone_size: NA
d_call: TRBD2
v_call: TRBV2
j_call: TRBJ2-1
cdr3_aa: CASSSGRPSSYNEQFF
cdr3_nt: TGTGCCAGCAGTAGCGGGAGGCCTAGCTCCTACAATGAGCAGTTCTTC

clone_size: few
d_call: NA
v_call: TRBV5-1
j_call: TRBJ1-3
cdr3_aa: CASSLAPSPSGNTIYF
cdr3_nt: TGCGCCAGCAGCTTGGCACCGAGCCCCTCTGGAAACACCATATATTTT

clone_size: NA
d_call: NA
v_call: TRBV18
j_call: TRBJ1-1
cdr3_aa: CASSPAPKQGTEAFF
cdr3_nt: TGTGCCAGCTCACCAGCACCCAAGCAGGGCACTGAAGCTTTCTTT

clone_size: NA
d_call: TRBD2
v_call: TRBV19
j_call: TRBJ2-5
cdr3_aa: CASSGTSEGQETQYF
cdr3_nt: TGTGCCAGTAGTGGGACTAGCGAGGGGCAAGAGACCCAGTACTTC

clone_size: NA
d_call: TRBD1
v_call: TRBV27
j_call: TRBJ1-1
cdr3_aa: CASSFRDRGTEAFF
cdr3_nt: TGTGCCAGCAGTTTTCGGGACAGGGGGACTGAAGCTTTCTTT

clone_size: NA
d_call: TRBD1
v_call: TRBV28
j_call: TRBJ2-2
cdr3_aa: CASSLPTGTAIGELFF
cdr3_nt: TGTGCCAGCAGTTTACCCACAGGGACAGCTATCGGGGAGCTGTTTTTT

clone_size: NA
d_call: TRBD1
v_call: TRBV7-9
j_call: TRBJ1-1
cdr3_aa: CASSLATGVNTEAFF
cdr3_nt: TGTGCCAGCAGCTTAGCCACAGGGGTGAACACTGAAGCTTTCTTT

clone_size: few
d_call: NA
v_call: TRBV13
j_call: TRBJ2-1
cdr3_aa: CASSLEGDERNEQFF
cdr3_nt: TGTGCCAGCAGCTTAGAGGGGGACGAGAGAAATGAGCAGTTCTTC

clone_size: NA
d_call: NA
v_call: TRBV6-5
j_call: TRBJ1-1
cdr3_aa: CASSAVNTEAFF
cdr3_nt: TGTGCCAGCAGTGCAGTGAACACTGAAGCTTTCTTT

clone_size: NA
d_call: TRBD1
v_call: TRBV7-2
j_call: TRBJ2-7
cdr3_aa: CASSLAGQIPSNEQYF
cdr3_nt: TGTGCCAGCAGCTTAGCGGGACAGATTCCCTCCAACGAGCAGTACTTC

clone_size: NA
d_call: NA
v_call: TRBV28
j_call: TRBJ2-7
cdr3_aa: CASSFGGLGHEQYF
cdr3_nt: TGTGCCAGCAGTTTCGGGGGGCTCGGCCACGAGCAGTACTTC

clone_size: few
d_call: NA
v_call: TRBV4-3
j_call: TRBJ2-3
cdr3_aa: CASSQDRGTDTQYF
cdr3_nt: TGCGCCAGCAGCCAAGATCGGGGCACAGATACGCAGTATTTT

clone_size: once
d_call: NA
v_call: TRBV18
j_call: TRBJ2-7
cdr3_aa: CASSPPGQSSYEQYF
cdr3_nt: TGTGCCAGCTCACCACCGGGCCAAAGCTCCTACGAGCAGTACTTC

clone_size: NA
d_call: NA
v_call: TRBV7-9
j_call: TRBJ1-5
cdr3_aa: CASSLGYTGINQPQHF
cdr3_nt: TGTGCCAGCAGCTTAGGGTATACAGGGATAAATCAGCCCCAGCATTTT

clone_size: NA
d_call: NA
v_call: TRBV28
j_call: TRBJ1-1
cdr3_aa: CASRTGPGVEAFF
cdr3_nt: TGTGCCAGCAGGACGGGACCGGGGGTCGAGGCTTTCTTT

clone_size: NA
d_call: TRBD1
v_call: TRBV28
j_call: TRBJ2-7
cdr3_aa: CASTPTDRGVYEQYF
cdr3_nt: TGTGCCAGCACCCCGACGGACAGGGGAGTCTACGAGCAGTACTTC

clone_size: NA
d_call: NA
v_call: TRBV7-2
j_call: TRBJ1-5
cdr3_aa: CASSLTREQPQHF
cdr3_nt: TGTGCCAGCAGCTTAACCAGGGAACAGCCCCAGCATTTT